The clone carrying this T cell receptor (beta chain) has more than one count but fewer than ten. Its target is not known. Trimming cost V 1 base and J 4 bases, with 4 bases left between them. In germline, CDR1 is SEHNR, CDR2 FQNEAQ (reference sequence). The CDR3 covers 13 residues. One entry per CDR3 protein results from TCRdb running MiXCR on the reads. This table has about 20,000 distinct CDR3 sequences, around 40% appearing once. The data belong to a study of T cell repertoires in cytomegalovirus infection. The sample in question was CD8+ T cells from cultured PBMCs, obtained from culture after CMV antigen stimulation. This receptor was obtained from a human donor in good health (CMV status not recorded). Some clones in this sample may be carry-over from other donors' samples. The J gene is TRBJ2-2, the V gene TRBV7-9; D not certain. The CDR3 nucleotides read TGTGCCAGCAGCTTAGTGACCACCGGGGAGCTGTTTTTT. Translating it yields CASSLVTTGELFF.